Detailed here is one T cell receptor beta chain. Germline V gene sequence: CDR1 LNHNV, CDR2 YYDKDF (reference sequence). The CDR3 is made up of 14 amino acids. Losses at the gene ends were 8 bases for V and 2 bases for J; bases not matched to a gene: 8. These data originate in a study of naive and memory T cell subsets. Ligated cDNA underwent four rounds of PCR with nested alpha and beta constant region primers and SP2. TCRdb itself ran the 5' RACE reads through MiXCR, one entry per CDR3 protein. The table lists about 32,000 distinct CDR3 sequences, over 15% of them singletons. The library had UMIs added by 3' ligation of an oligonucleotide to TCR cDNA.

This rearrangement joins TRBV15 to TRBJ2-5, with TRBD2 matching 7 bases. The receptor was isolated from a female donor in good health. The CDR3 DNA follows: TGTGCCACCCCGGGGCGGGGGTTTCAAGAGACCCAGTACTTC. It encodes CATPGRGFQETQYF.